The 20 T cell receptor beta chains reported below all come from one sample, sequenced in a study of T cells expressing NK-cell markers. TCRdb reprocessed the 5' RACE reads and stores each CDR3 protein as one record, lacking DNA. The sample table sets out over 100,000 distinct CDR3 sequences. Sequenced material: blood T cells: a sorted CD56 or NKG2C T cell subset, CD4+ or CD8+ T cells, or bulk PBMC T cells (not recorded which). The receptors stem from a woman between 18 and 70 years old in good health.

The chain combines TRBV5-1 with TRBJ2-7. The CDR3 has 14 residues. Germline values: CDR1 SGHRS, CDR2 YFSETQ. CDR3 protein: CASIASPDAGEQYF.

This chain joins TRBV15 and TRBJ2-7. Germline V gene data show CDR1 as LNHNV and CDR2 as YYDKDF (reference sequence). The CDR3 spans 13 residues. CDR3: CATSINFNFEQYF.

This chain uses TRBV20-1 with TRBJ2-5; the TCRdb D gene call, TRBD1, has no DNA to confirm it. This CDR3 spans 15 amino acids. The germline V gene encodes CDR1 DFQATT and CDR2 SNEGSKA (reference sequence). The chain's CDR3 is CSASAAGEPLETQYF.

The gene calls are TRBV6-1 and TRBJ2-5; TCRdb's D call of TRBD1 is untestable without DNA. Germline CDR1 is MNHNS and CDR2 is SASEGT. There are 16 residues in the CDR3. The CDR3 loop is CASSPLSTGEQETQYF.

V usage is TRBV4-2 and J usage is TRBJ1-5; TCRdb picks TRBD1, but there is no DNA to check that call. This CDR3 comprises 15 residues. The germline V gene has CDR1 LGHNA and CDR2 YNFKEQ. The CDR3 protein is CASSQEARGYQPQHF.

CDR3 region: CSARGGNTEAFF. The chain is built from TRBV20-1 and TRBJ1-1. CDR1 and CDR2 (germline): DFQATT, SNEGSKA (reference sequence). This CDR3 has 12 residues.

The chain is built from TRBV5-4 and TRBJ2-2; the D call from TCRdb, TRBD1, cannot be confirmed without DNA. CDR1 and CDR2 (germline): SGHNT, YYREEE (reference sequence). The CDR3 covers 12 residues. CDR3 protein: CASGGGAGELFF.

V is TRBV4-3 and J is TRBJ2-3; TCRdb's D call, TRBD1, is unchecked because there is no DNA. The CDR3 is 17 amino acids. Germline V gene sequence: CDR1 LGHNA, CDR2 YSLEER. This chain's CDR3 is CASSQDLGDPTGDTQYF.

The chain joins TRBV29-1 to TRBJ1-3. The CDR3 has 12 amino acids. Germline assignment: CDR1 SQVTM and CDR2 ANQGSEA. The CDR3: CSVVGRTNTIYF.

This rearrangement joins TRBV20-1 to TRBJ2-7; there is no DNA to check the TCRdb D call of TRBD2. The CDR3 is 16 amino acids. The V gene's germline CDR1 is DFQATT and CDR2 SNEGSKA (reference sequence). The CDR3 is CSARDPGLAGVYEQYF.

This rearrangement joins TRBV5-5 to TRBJ2-2. Germline values: CDR1 SGHKS, CDR2 YYEKEE (reference sequence). The CDR3 is made up of 13 amino acids. The CDR3 here is CASSLGPTGELFF.

The CDR3 region is CASSSDSEVYNEQFF. The genes are TRBV28 and TRBJ2-1. The CDR3 runs to 15 residues. CDR1 and CDR2 from the germline V gene are MDHEN and SYDVKM.

This chain links TRBV4-3 with TRBJ2-3. Looked up from germline, CDR1 is LGHNA and CDR2 is YSLEER. This CDR3 is built from 18 residues. The CDR3 protein is CASSQESAHPESTDTQYF.

The genes are TRBV4-2 and TRBJ2-1. The germline V gene encodes CDR1 LGHNA and CDR2 YNFKEQ. The CDR3 totals 14 residues. CDR3 protein: CASSQYRGVDEQFF.

This chain joins TRBV2 and TRBJ2-2; absent DNA, TCRdb's TRBD1 call cannot be checked. The CDR3 sequence is 13 residues long. Germline V gives CDR1 SNHLY, CDR2 FYNNEI. The CDR3 sequence is CATSDRGTGELFF. The variable domain in full, with the rest retrieved from reference TRBV2 and TRBJ2-2, is EPEVTQTPSHQVTQMGQEVILRCVPISNHLYFYWYRQILGQKVEFLVSFYNNEISEKSEIFDDQFSVERPDGSNFTLKIRSTKLEDSAMYFCATSDRGTGELFFGEGSRLTVL.

CDR3 sequence: CASSLTFGGGTRGGTGELFF. The rearrangement joins TRBV11-1 to TRBJ2-2; without DNA, the TCRdb call of TRBD1 cannot be checked. CDR1 SGHAT and CDR2 FQDESV come from the germline V gene (reference sequence). The CDR3 length is 20 residues.

This chain joins TRBV12-3 or TRBV12-4 and TRBJ2-1; checking the TCRdb D call of TRBD1 is not possible without DNA. The CDR3 loop spans 16 amino acids. CDR3 amino acids: CASSSPTGRSYNEQFF.

The CDR3 spells CASSLNSRDGPYEQYF. The rearrangement uses TRBV7-9 and TRBJ2-7; the D call of TRBD1 rests on TCRdb alone, since no DNA is present to check it. This CDR3 has 16 amino acids. Germline CDR1 is SEHNR and CDR2 is FQNEAQ (reference sequence).

The chain carries TRBV4-1 and TRBJ1-2; the D call of TRBD1 rests on TCRdb alone, since no DNA is present to check it. CDR3 length: 14 residues. Germline V gene sequence: CDR1 MGHRA, CDR2 YSYEKL. The CDR3 protein is CASSQDWGGSGYTF.

The chain is built from TRBV15 and TRBJ2-3. Germline V lookup: CDR1 LNHNV, CDR2 YYDKDF (reference sequence). This CDR3 is built from 15 residues. CDR3: CATSTKAVLTDTQYF.